This T cell receptor (beta chain) was sequenced in a study of CD8 T cells in Susac syndrome. CDR1 is LGHDT, CDR2 YNNKEL, per germline (reference sequence). V gave up 2 bases and J gave up 5 bases, with 24 bases separating them. This CDR3 contains 18 residues. RNA was extracted with the RNeasy kit, and a quantity of 0.5 to 1 ug was reverse transcribed using random hexamers. TCRdb recomputed calls from the immunoSEQ multiplex PCR reads with MiXCR, one row per CDR3 protein. Of about 240,000 distinct CDR3 sequences detected, around 96% appear once; the ten largest clones hold under 0.12%. Input material: CD4+ T cells from PBMCs. This receptor was taken from a human donor with Susac syndrome. V gene TRBV3-1 combines with J gene TRBJ2-5; tentatively, D is TRBD2 (6 bases). Here the CDR3 DNA reads TGTGCCAGCAGCCAAAAAGGCGGGCTAGCGTGGGGATTGGAGACCCAGTACTTC. This gives the protein CASSQKGGLAWGLETQYF.